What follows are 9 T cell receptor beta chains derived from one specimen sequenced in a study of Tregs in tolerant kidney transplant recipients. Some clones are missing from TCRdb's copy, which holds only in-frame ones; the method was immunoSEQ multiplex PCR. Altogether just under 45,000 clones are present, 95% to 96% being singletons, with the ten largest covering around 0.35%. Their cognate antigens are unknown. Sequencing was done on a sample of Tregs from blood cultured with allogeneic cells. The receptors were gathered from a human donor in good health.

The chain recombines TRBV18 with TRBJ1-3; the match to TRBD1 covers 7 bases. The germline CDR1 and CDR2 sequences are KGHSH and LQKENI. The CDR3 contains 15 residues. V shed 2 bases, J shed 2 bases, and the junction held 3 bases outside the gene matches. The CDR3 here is CASSPSGTAGNTIYF. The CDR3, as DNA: TGTGCCAGCTCACCATCGGGGACAGCTGGAAACACCATATATTTT.

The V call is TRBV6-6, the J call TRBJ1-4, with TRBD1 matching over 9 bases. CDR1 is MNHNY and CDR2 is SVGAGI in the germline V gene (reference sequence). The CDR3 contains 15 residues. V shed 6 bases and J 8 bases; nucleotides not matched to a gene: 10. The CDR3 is CASRPNRDRVEKLFF. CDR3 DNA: TGTGCCAGCAGACCTAACCGGGACAGGGTAGAAAAACTGTTTTTT.

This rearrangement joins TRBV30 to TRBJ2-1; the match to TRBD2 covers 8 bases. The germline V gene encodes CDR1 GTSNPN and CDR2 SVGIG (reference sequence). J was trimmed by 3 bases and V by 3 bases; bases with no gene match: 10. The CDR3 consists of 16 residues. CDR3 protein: CAWSAGGLGFYNEQFF. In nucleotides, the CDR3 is TGTGCCTGGAGCGCGGGGGGACTAGGGTTCTACAATGAGCAGTTCTTC.

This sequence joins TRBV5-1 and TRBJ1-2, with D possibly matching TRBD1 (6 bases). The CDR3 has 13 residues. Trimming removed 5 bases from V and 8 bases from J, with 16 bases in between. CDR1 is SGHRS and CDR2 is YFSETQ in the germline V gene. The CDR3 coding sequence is TGCGCCAGCAGGGCCACCGGGGGCGGAGGCTACACCTTC. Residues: CASRATGGGGYTF.

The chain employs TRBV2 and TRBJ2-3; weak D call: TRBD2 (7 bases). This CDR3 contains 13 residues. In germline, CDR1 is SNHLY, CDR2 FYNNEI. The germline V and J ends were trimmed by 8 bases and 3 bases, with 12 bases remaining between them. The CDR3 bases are TGTGCCAGCCTAAAGGGGGGGACAGATACGCAGTATTTT. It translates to CASLKGGTDTQYF.

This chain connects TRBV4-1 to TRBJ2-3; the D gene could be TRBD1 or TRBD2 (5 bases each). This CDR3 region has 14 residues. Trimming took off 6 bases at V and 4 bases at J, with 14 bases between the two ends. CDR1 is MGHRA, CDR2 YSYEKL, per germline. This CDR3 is CASSQGRDADTQYF. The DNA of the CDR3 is TGCGCCAGCAGTCAGGGCCGGGATGCAGATACGCAGTATTTT.

The CDR3 protein is CASSPSGGRSYNEQFF. DNA of the CDR3: TGCGCCAGCAGCCCGAGCGGGGGGCGCTCCTACAATGAGCAGTTCTTC. The rearrangement uses TRBV5-1 and TRBJ2-1, with 9 nucleotides matching TRBD2. J gave up 0 bases and V 4 bases, and 5 bases lay outside the gene matches. The length of the CDR3 is 16 residues. Germline CDR1 SGHRS, CDR2 YFSETQ. Full variable domain (remainder filled in from reference TRBV5-1 and TRBJ2-1): KAGVTQTPRYLIKTRGQQVTLSCSPISGHRSVSWYQQTPGQGLQFLFEYFSETQRNKGNFPGRFSGRQFSNSRSEMNVSTLELGDSALYLCASSPSGGRSYNEQFFGPGTRLTVL.

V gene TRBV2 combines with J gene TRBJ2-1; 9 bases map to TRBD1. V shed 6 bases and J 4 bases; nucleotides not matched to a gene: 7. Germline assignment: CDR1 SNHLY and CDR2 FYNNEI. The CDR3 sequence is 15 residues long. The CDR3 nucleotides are TGTGCCAGCAGGGACAGGGGATTGGTTTACAATGAGCAGTTCTTC. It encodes CASRDRGLVYNEQFF.

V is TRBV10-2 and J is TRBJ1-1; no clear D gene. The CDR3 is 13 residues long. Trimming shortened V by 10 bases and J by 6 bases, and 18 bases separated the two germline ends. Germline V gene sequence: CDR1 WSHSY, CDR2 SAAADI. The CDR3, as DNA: TGCGCCACCTCTTCTCTTCGGACGGCTGAAGCTTTCTTT. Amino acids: CATSSLRTAEAFF.